This T cell receptor (beta chain) was documented in a study of T-cell reconstitution after alpha-beta-depleted transplantation in children. Findings and limits, study-wide: At one year after transplant, newly produced T cells mostly accounted for T-cell counts and diversity. Reportedly, alpha-beta T cells present about two months post-transplant originated from several hundred expanded clones of graft origin. Where some patients showed high TCRbeta diversity at day 60, it came from recipient T cells and thymic progenitors that had survived.

CDR1 is LNHNV and CDR2 is YYDKDF in the germline V gene (reference sequence). The length of the CDR3 is 14 residues. The V end was cut by 5 bases, the J end by 3 bases, with 10 bases between. This clonotype occurred many times. Its target is not known. Molecular barcoding with unique molecular identifiers was used for the TCRbeta library. TCRdb ran MiXCR on the PCR reads and lists one entry per CDR3 protein. This table holds approximately 190,000 distinct CDR3 sequences, about 8.2% found once. The material sequenced was PBMCs, mostly from graft donor cells, taken 360 days after TCRalphabeta/CD19-depleted stem cell transplant. The rearrangement uses TRBV15 and TRBJ2-2; no clear D. This sequence was found in a male patient aged 2-15 years who had a stem cell transplant for acute myeloid leukemia, so the T cells may come from the graft donor. The CDR3 region has the DNA TGTGCCACCAGCCCTTTCTTCGACACCGGGGAGCTGTTTTTT. It yields the protein CATSPFFDTGELFF.